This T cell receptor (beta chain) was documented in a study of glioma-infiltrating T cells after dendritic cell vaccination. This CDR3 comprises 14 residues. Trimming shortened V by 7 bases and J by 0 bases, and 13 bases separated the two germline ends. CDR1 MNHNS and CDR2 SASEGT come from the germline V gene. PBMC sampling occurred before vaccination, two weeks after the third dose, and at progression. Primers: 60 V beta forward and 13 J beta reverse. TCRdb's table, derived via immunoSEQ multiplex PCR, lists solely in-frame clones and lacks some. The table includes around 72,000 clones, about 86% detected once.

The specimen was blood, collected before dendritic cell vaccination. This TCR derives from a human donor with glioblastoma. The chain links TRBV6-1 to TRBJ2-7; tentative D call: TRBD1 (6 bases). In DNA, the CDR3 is TGTGCCAGCAAACCAGGGGTGACCTCCTACGAGCAGTACTTC. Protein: CASKPGVTSYEQYF.